These 24 T cell receptor beta chains were all obtained from the same sample, sequenced in a study of blood T cell repertoires in COVID-19. Using immunoSEQ multiplex PCR, the repertoire was profiled, and TCRdb retains in-frame clones only, with some absent. The repertoire has about 210,000 clones, roughly 78% of them found once; the top ten carry 10% to 15%. Sequenced input: peripheral blood. The receptors here all came from a woman between 40 and 50 years old with acute or convalescent COVID-19.

This clone was seen a few times. The V call is TRBV7-9, the J call TRBJ2-6; D gene unclear. The V end was cut by 1 base, the J end by 0 bases, with 13 bases between. The CDR3 spans 18 residues. Germline CDR1 is SEHNR and CDR2 is FQNEAQ (reference sequence). The CDR3 nucleotides are TGTGCCAGCAGCTTAGGAGTGGCCACAGCCTCTGGGGCCAACGTCCTGACTTTC. Amino acid sequence: CASSLGVATASGANVLTF.

The chain couples TRBV5-1 to TRBJ1-4; D ambiguous. Deletions cut 0 bases from V and 6 bases from J, with 12 bases between. The CDR3 loop spans 15 amino acids. The germline V gene has CDR1 SGHRS and CDR2 YFSETQ. CDR3 sequence (DNA): TGCGCCAGCAGCTTGGGCGGGTTTCGGGATGAAAAACTGTTTTTT. Amino acid sequence: CASSLGGFRDEKLFF. The full variable domain, with the rest looked up from reference TRBV5-1 and TRBJ1-4, is KAGVTQTPRYLIKTRGQQVTLSCSPISGHRSVSWYQQTPGQGLQFLFEYFSETQRNKGNFPGRFSGRQFSNSRSEMNVSTLELGDSALYLCASSLGGFRDEKLFFGSGTQLSVL.

The chain has TRBV27 and TRBJ2-1; 8 bases agree with TRBD1. The CDR3 length is 12 residues. Per the germline V gene, CDR1 is MNHEY and CDR2 is SMNVEV (reference sequence). The V and J ends lost 5 bases and 12 bases, in that order; junction bases with no gene match: 6. The CDR3: CASSPIDRGQFF. The CDR3 DNA reads as TGTGCCAGCAGTCCCATAGACAGGGGGCAGTTCTTC.

This chain links TRBV9 with TRBJ2-7; the D is unclear. The V and J ends lost 0 bases and 2 bases respectively, with 9 bases between them. The CDR3 spans 14 residues. The germline V gene has CDR1 SGDLS and CDR2 YYNGEE. The CDR3: CASSVELPPYEQYF. The CDR3 DNA reads as TGTGCCAGCAGCGTAGAACTTCCTCCCTACGAGCAGTACTTC.

In this sample, this clone turned up once. V usage is TRBV24-1 and J usage is TRBJ2-1, with D perhaps matching TRBD1 (5 bases). V was pared by 2 bases and J by 1 base, with 11 bases between. CDR1 KGHDR and CDR2 SFDVKD come from the germline V gene. The CDR3 contains 16 residues. CDR3: CATSDSRRVSYNEQFF. Here the CDR3 DNA reads TGTGCCACCAGTGATTCACGCAGGGTTTCCTACAATGAGCAGTTCTTC.

This clone was seen just once. V usage is TRBV3-1 (or the pseudogene TRBV3-2) and J usage is TRBJ2-4; 7 bases match TRBD2. Losses at the gene ends were 2 bases for V and 6 bases for J; bases not matched to a gene: 4. Looked up from germline, CDR1 is LGHDT and CDR2 is YNNKEL (reference sequence). The CDR3 is made up of 14 amino acids. The CDR3, as DNA: TGTGCCAGCAGCCAACGCGGGAGTGGAAACATTCAGTACTTC. This translates into CASSQRGSGNIQYF.

This chain uses TRBV3-1 (or the pseudogene TRBV3-2) with TRBJ2-7, with 7 bases fitting TRBD2. There are 13 residues in the CDR3. CDR1 and CDR2 (germline): LGHDT, YNNKEL (reference sequence). Unmatched junction bases numbered 5, after V lost 6 bases and J lost 3 bases. CDR3 coding DNA: TGTGCCAGCAGTAGCAGGGAGGGCTACGAGCAGTACTTC. This codes for CASSSREGYEQYF.

The gene calls are TRBV10-1 and TRBJ1-6; 10 bases match TRBD1. The germline V gene encodes CDR1 WNHNN and CDR2 SYGVQD (reference sequence). CDR3 length: 18 residues. The V gene end was trimmed by 0 bases and the J gene end by 8 bases; junction bases not matched to a gene: 10. The CDR3 reads CASSESRRQGARDSPLHF. The CDR3 nucleotides are TGCGCCAGCAGTGAGTCGCGGAGACAGGGGGCTAGGGATTCACCCCTCCACTTT.

This chain connects TRBV11-3 to TRBJ1-1; possibly TRBD1 for D (5 bases). V lost 5 bases to trimming and J lost 5 bases, with 15 bases between them. Germline CDR1 SGHNT, CDR2 YENEEA. The CDR3 spans 14 residues. The CDR3 loop is CASSPGRGGTEAFF. For the CDR3, the DNA is TGTGCCAGCAGCCCCGGCCGGGGGGGAACTGAAGCTTTCTTT.

This clone was recorded only once. The chain carries TRBV10-3 and TRBJ1-1, with D tentatively TRBD1 (5 bases). Germline loops: CDR1 ENHRY, CDR2 SYGVKD. V gave up 4 bases and J gave up 0 bases, with 9 bases separating them. CDR3 size: 14 residues. The CDR3 protein is CAISVGALNTEAFF. The DNA of the CDR3 is TGTGCCATCAGTGTTGGGGCCCTGAACACTGAAGCTTTCTTT.

This sequence joins TRBV9 and TRBJ2-3, with 11 bases lining up with TRBD2. The CDR3 contains 17 residues. Germline V gives CDR1 SGDLS, CDR2 YYNGEE. V was clipped by 0 bases and J by 2 bases; unmatched bases: 5. CDR3 in amino acids: CASSVEPSGGITDTQYF. DNA of the CDR3: TGTGCCAGCAGCGTAGAACCTAGCGGGGGGATCACAGATACGCAGTATTTT.

The J gene is TRBJ2-1, the V gene TRBV6-4, with 10 bases identical to TRBD1. The CDR3 spans 16 residues. Germline CDR1 MRHNA, CDR2 SNTAGT. J was trimmed by 7 bases and V by 0 bases; bases with no gene match: 6. Written as DNA, the CDR3 is TGTGCCAGCAGTGACTCCCCGGGACAGGGGTCTAATGAGCAGTTCTTC. It translates to CASSDSPGQGSNEQFF.

The DNA of the CDR3 is TGTGCCAGCACCCTAAGCGGGGGACAGGGGGGCAATGAGCAGTTCTTC. It codes for CASTLSGGQGGNEQFF. The gene calls are TRBV7-8 and TRBJ2-1, with 11 bases lining up with TRBD1. Germline V gene sequence: CDR1 SGHVS, CDR2 FQNEAQ. This CDR3 has 16 amino acids. V was pared by 7 bases and J by 6 bases, with 11 bases of the junction left unmatched.

This clone was observed once. The chain uses TRBV9 and TRBJ1-6; 7 nucleotides match TRBD1. V gave up 2 bases and J gave up 7 bases; unmatched junction bases: 3. The CDR3 runs to 14 residues. Looked up from germline, CDR1 is SGDLS and CDR2 is YYNGEE. The CDR3: CASSVEGANSPLHF. In DNA, the CDR3 is TGTGCCAGCAGCGTGGAGGGGGCCAATTCACCCCTCCACTTT.

In this sample, this clone turned up a few times. V gene TRBV11-2 combines with J gene TRBJ1-2; possibly TRBD1 for D (6 bases). Germline CDR1 SGHAT, CDR2 FQNNGV. CDR3 length: 14 residues. Trimming cost V 2 bases and J 7 bases, with 14 bases left between them. In nucleotides, the CDR3 is TGTGCCAGCAGCTTAACGGGGGGACAACCTGGCTACACCTTC. The encoded protein is CASSLTGGQPGYTF.

This chain uses TRBV2 with TRBJ1-2; 7 bases are shared with TRBD1. J gave up 6 bases and V 6 bases, and 4 bases lay outside the gene matches. The CDR3 length is 12 residues. Germline V CDR1 and CDR2: SNHLY, FYNNEI. This CDR3 is CASRLQGNGYTF. The CDR3 DNA is TGTGCCAGCAGGCTACAGGGGAATGGCTACACCTTC.

The chain combines TRBV3-1 (or the pseudogene TRBV3-2) with TRBJ2-5; D not resolved. Germline V gene data show CDR1 as LGHDT and CDR2 as YNNKEL (reference sequence). The CDR3 is made up of 15 amino acids. Trimming cost V 0 bases and J 4 bases, with 12 bases left between them. CDR3 sequence: CASSQDVDSGETQYF. In nucleotides, the CDR3 is TGTGCCAGCAGCCAAGATGTCGATTCGGGAGAGACCCAGTACTTC.

The gene calls are TRBV3-1 (or the pseudogene TRBV3-2) and TRBJ2-3, with TRBD2 identical over 8 bases. V shed 5 bases, J shed 6 bases, and the junction held 7 bases outside the gene matches. CDR3 length equals 14 residues. In germline, CDR1 is LGHDT, CDR2 YNNKEL (reference sequence). The CDR3 sequence is CASSAGRGTDTQYF. CDR3 coding DNA: TGTGCCAGCAGCGCCGGGAGGGGAACGGATACGCAGTATTTT.

The chain combines TRBV19 with TRBJ1-2; 7 bases fit TRBD1. Germline-derived CDR1 and CDR2 are LNHDA and SQIVND (reference sequence). CDR3 length: 15 amino acids. J gave up 6 bases and V 1 base, and 8 bases lay outside the gene matches. The CDR3, as DNA: TGTGCCAGTAGTATAGCCTCGGGGACAGCTCATGGCTACACCTTC. This translates into CASSIASGTAHGYTF.

The chain recombines TRBV11-3 with TRBJ2-7; TRBD1 aligns across 11 bases. The germline CDR1 and CDR2 sequences are SGHNT and YENEEA. This CDR3 comprises 14 residues. After removal of 5 bases from V and 4 bases from J, the junction contained 4 bases not matched to a gene. The DNA of the CDR3 is TGTGCCAGCAGCCCCGGACAGGGGGCGTACGAGCAGTACTTC. It yields the protein CASSPGQGAYEQYF.

The rearrangement uses TRBV2 and TRBJ1-2; a weak D match, TRBD1 (6 bases). Germline lookup yields CDR1 SNHLY and CDR2 FYNNEI. Trimming shortened V by 1 base and J by 2 bases, and 11 bases separated the two germline ends. This CDR3 has 15 amino acids. The CDR3 region has the DNA TGTGCCAGCAGTGAAGAGGGGGGACTAAACTATGGCTACACCTTC. Its translation is CASSEEGGLNYGYTF.

The CDR3: CASRISSGTDTQYF. In DNA form, the CDR3 reads TGTGCCAGCAGAATTAGCTCCGGAACAGATACGCAGTATTTT. This rearrangement joins TRBV7-2 to TRBJ2-3; D gene uncertain. V lost 6 bases and J 3 bases, leaving 13 bases between the germline ends. The germline V gene has CDR1 SGHTA and CDR2 FQGNSA. The length of the CDR3 is 14 residues.

The chain employs TRBV7-2 and TRBJ1-2; no clear D gene. V lost 7 bases, J lost 7 bases, and 13 bases lay in between. The CDR3 contains 12 residues. Germline-derived CDR1 and CDR2 are SGHTA and FQGNSA. The DNA of the CDR3 is TGTGCCAGCACCGGGGATTGGGGTGGCTACACCTTC. Encoded protein: CASTGDWGGYTF.

V and J are TRBV6-6 and TRBJ2-5; D possibly corresponds to TRBD2 (7 bases). The CDR3 loop spans 15 amino acids. With 6 bases removed from V and 4 bases from J, the gap between germline ends came to 18 bases. Germline values: CDR1 MNHNY, CDR2 SVGAGI (reference sequence). The CDR3 loop is CASRGGAQVGETQYF. The CDR3 nucleotides read TGTGCCAGCAGGGGGGGGGCCCAAGTGGGAGAGACCCAGTACTTC.